The 18 T cell receptor beta chains in this list originate from one sample, sequenced in a study of cytomegalovirus exposure and HLA in healthy donors. Primers: 60 Vbeta forward and 13 Jbeta reverse. TCRdb's table, derived via immunoSEQ multiplex PCR, lists solely in-frame clones and lacks some. The table lists fewer than 250,000 clones, approximately 78% of them singletons, with 2.9% in the top ten. Sequences were obtained from PBMCs. The source is a man aged 25-40 years in good health and CMV-seronegative.

The V and J genes are TRBV2 and TRBJ1-4; D gene uncertain. V lost 1 base and J 8 bases, leaving 14 bases between the germline ends. CDR1 SNHLY and CDR2 FYNNEI come from the germline V gene. The CDR3 extends over 15 amino acids. The CDR3 bases are TGTGCCAGCAGTGAAGGTCGGGGTTTTGGAGAAAAACTGTTTTTT. Protein sequence: CASSEGRGFGEKLFF.

The CDR3, as DNA: TGCGCCAGCAGCCGCGGGGGACAGGGGACTCTTTACGAGCAGTACTTC. It specifies CASSRGGQGTLYEQYF. This chain joins TRBV5-1 and TRBJ2-7; 10 positions match TRBD1. CDR3 size: 16 residues. J gave up 4 bases and V 4 bases, and 11 bases lay outside the gene matches. Germline CDR1 is SGHRS and CDR2 is YFSETQ. Drawing the rest from reference TRBV5-1 and TRBJ2-7, the complete variable domain is KAGVTQTPRYLIKTRGQQVTLSCSPISGHRSVSWYQQTPGQGLQFLFEYFSETQRNKGNFPGRFSGRQFSNSRSEMNVSTLELGDSALYLCASSRGGQGTLYEQYFGPGTRLTVT.

The rearrangement uses TRBV28 and TRBJ2-3, with 11 bases fitting TRBD2. The CDR3 spans 15 residues. Germline-derived CDR1 and CDR2 are MDHEN and SYDVKM. The junction had 5 bases not matched to a gene; V was cut back by 6 bases and J by 3 bases. The CDR3 sequence is CASRTTSGGTDTQYF. The DNA for the CDR3 is TGTGCCAGCAGGACAACTAGCGGGGGAACAGATACGCAGTATTTT.

The chain couples TRBV6-4 to TRBJ1-3; 7 bases fit TRBD1. The length of the CDR3 is 15 residues. Germline assignment: CDR1 MRHNA and CDR2 SNTAGT. The V segment lost 8 bases and the J segment 4 bases; nucleotides outside the gene matches: 11. The CDR3 DNA is TGTGCCAGCCTGATTCACAGGGGTGCAGGAAACACCATATATTTT. Amino acid sequence: CASLIHRGAGNTIYF.

This chain uses TRBV6-5 with TRBJ2-3, with TRBD2 matching 8 bases. The CDR3 length is 15 residues. Germline-derived CDR1 and CDR2 are MNHEY and SVGAGI. J was trimmed by 6 bases and V by 6 bases; bases with no gene match: 11. The CDR3 protein is CASSETGGAWDTQYF. As DNA, the CDR3 is TGTGCCAGCAGCGAGACCGGGGGGGCATGGGATACGCAGTATTTT.

This chain uses TRBV7-9 with TRBJ1-6; 7 bases align to TRBD1. This CDR3 spans 14 amino acids. Trimming took 4 bases from V and 6 from J; bases not matched to a gene: 3. Germline CDR1 is SEHNR and CDR2 is FQNEAQ (reference sequence). CDR3 region: CASSSRQGNSPLHF. In nucleotides, the CDR3 is TGTGCCAGCAGCTCCCGACAGGGTAATTCACCCCTCCACTTT.

V and J are TRBV2 and TRBJ1-3; D is possibly TRBD1 (5 bases). Trimming took 6 bases from V and 0 from J, leaving 24 bases between them. This CDR3 comprises 19 residues. From germline, CDR1 is SNHLY and CDR2 FYNNEI. CDR3 in amino acids: CASSGGTLDPNSSGNTIYF. The DNA of the CDR3 is TGTGCCAGCAGCGGGGGGACCTTGGACCCAAACAGCTCTGGAAACACCATATATTTT.

The rearrangement joins TRBV13 to TRBJ1-1; D uncertain. V was pared by 6 bases and J by 0 bases, with 5 bases between. The CDR3 consists of 12 residues. The germline gives CDR1 PRHDT, CDR2 FYEKMQ (reference sequence). The CDR3 loop reads CASREVNTEAFF. In DNA, the CDR3 is TGTGCCAGCAGAGAGGTGAACACTGAAGCTTTCTTT. Full variable domain (missing parts from reference TRBV13 and TRBJ1-1): AAGVIQSPRHLIKEKRETATLKCYPIPRHDTVYWYQQGPGQDPQFLISFYEKMQSDKGSIPDRFSAQQFSDYHSELNMSSLELGDSALYFCASREVNTEAFFGQGTRLTVV.

The rearrangement uses TRBV4-2 and TRBJ2-5; TRBD2 agrees at 12 bases. This CDR3 contains 16 residues. The V segment lost 4 bases and the J segment 2 bases; nucleotides outside the gene matches: 5. Germline V gives CDR1 LGHNA, CDR2 YNFKEQ. CDR3 loop: CASSLSTSGGQETQYF. The CDR3 nucleotides are TGTGCCAGCAGCCTGTCGACTAGCGGGGGACAAGAGACCCAGTACTTC.

The J gene is TRBJ1-6, the V gene TRBV6-5, with TRBD1 matching 7 bases. This CDR3 is 14 amino acids long. After removal of 10 bases from V and 10 bases from J, the junction contained 13 bases not matched to a gene. Germline assignment: CDR1 MNHEY and CDR2 SVGAGI. CDR3 loop: CATLDRRSGSPLHF. The CDR3 region has the DNA TGTGCCACCCTGGACAGGCGGTCGGGATCACCCCTCCACTTT.

This clone was seen a handful of times. This chain connects TRBV14 to TRBJ1-1, with no clear D. V shed 4 bases and J shed 1 base, with 13 bases lying between them. The germline gives CDR1 SGHDN, CDR2 FVKESK. CDR3 length equals 15 residues. The CDR3 is CASSPPGWRNTEAFF. CDR3 sequence (DNA): TGTGCCAGCAGCCCCCCGGGGTGGAGGAACACTGAAGCTTTCTTT.

In its sample, this clone was seen many times. The chain has TRBV15 and TRBJ2-3; 7 bases line up with TRBD2. The V and J ends lost 0 bases and 4 bases, in that order; junction bases with no gene match: 7. CDR1 and CDR2 (germline): LNHNV, YYDKDF (reference sequence). The CDR3 runs 16 residues. In DNA form, the CDR3 reads TGTGCCACCAGCAGAGATGCTTGGGGGGGAGCAGATACGCAGTATTTT. Residues: CATSRDAWGGADTQYF.

The rearrangement joins TRBV19 to TRBJ2-2; 8 bases agree with TRBD1. Germline V CDR1 and CDR2: LNHDA, SQIVND (reference sequence). CDR3 size: 15 residues. With V trimmed by 6 bases and J by 0 bases, 3 bases remained unmatched. The CDR3 sequence is CASRPTGANTGELFF. DNA for the CDR3: TGTGCCAGTAGGCCGACAGGGGCGAACACCGGGGAGCTGTTTTTT.

This clone showed up just a few times. CDR3 nucleotides: TGTGCCAGCTCCGATGATTGGGCGCGTTCGCACGAGCAGTACTTC. It specifies CASSDDWARSHEQYF. The genes are TRBV19 and TRBJ2-7; D remains unclear. Germline CDR1 and CDR2: LNHDA and SQIVND (reference sequence). The CDR3 has 15 residues. V was cut by 9 bases and J by 5 bases, with 23 bases left in between.

The CDR3 sequence: CASSPRQDLWGYTF. The CDR3 DNA is TGTGCCAGCAGCCCACGACAGGATCTGTGGGGCTACACCTTC. V usage is TRBV7-9 and J usage is TRBJ1-2; weak D call: TRBD1 (6 bases). This CDR3 has 14 residues. Germline V CDR1 and CDR2: SEHNR, FQNEAQ (reference sequence). V shed 5 bases and J shed 8 bases, with 18 bases lying between them.

The chain is built from TRBV6-4 and TRBJ1-1; a possible D gene is TRBD1 (6 bases). Germline CDR1 reads MRHNA; CDR2 reads SNTAGT. V lost 8 bases and J lost 4, with 11 bases in between. The length of the CDR3 is 12 residues. Here the CDR3 DNA reads TGTGCCAGCCCAGGGGTGGTCACTGAAGCTTTCTTT. Encoded protein: CASPGVVTEAFF.

The V gene is TRBV7-2, the J gene TRBJ2-3; D ambiguous. The CDR3 consists of 13 residues. CDR1 and CDR2 from the germline V gene are SGHTA and FQGNSA. V lost 1 base, J lost 6 bases, and 8 bases lay in between. The CDR3 sequence is CASSLVARDTQYF. The CDR3 nucleotides are TGTGCCAGCAGCTTAGTGGCGCGGGATACGCAGTATTTT.

About this clone: Within the sample, other DNA sequences also encode this same CDR3. The chain recombines TRBV4-3 with TRBJ1-1; D ambiguous. The CDR3 is made up of 14 amino acids. Trimming cost V 0 bases and J 2 bases, with 7 bases left between them. Germline loops: CDR1 LGHNA, CDR2 YSLEER. The DNA of the CDR3 is TGCGCCAGCAGCCAAGATACGGGAAACACTGAAGCTTTCTTT. It translates to CASSQDTGNTEAFF.